Reported below is one T cell receptor (beta chain). Trimming took off 3 bases at V and 4 bases at J, with 10 bases between the two ends. The V gene's germline CDR1 is WNHNN and CDR2 SYGVQD (reference sequence). This CDR3 contains 13 residues. The record originates from a study of OX40 agonist ivuxolimab in advanced cancers. The overall study: The study gave patients intravenous ivuxolimab at 0.01 to 10 mg/kg every 2 weeks. Treatment received earlier with anti-PD-1, anti-PD-L1 or anti-CTLA-4 agents was allowed, and 40% had some.

Clones were read by immunoSEQ multiplex PCR, and TCRdb kept only the in-frame ones, dropping some. Here the sample spans roughly 75,000 clones, roughly nine tenths being singletons. The sequencing here drew on CD4+ or CD8+ T cells sorted from blood, taken in a trial of the OX40 agonist ivuxolimab. This TCR derives from an adult with an advanced solid tumor such as melanoma, head and neck, liver or kidney cancer. The chain combines TRBV10-1 with TRBJ2-7, with D perhaps matching TRBD1 (8 bases). DNA for the CDR3: TGCGCCAGCAGTGAACAGGGGGGGTACGAGCAGTACTTC. This codes for CASSEQGGYEQYF.